Shown below are 25 T cell receptor beta chains from a single sample sequenced in a study of T cell responses to AZD1222 COVID-19 vaccine. The repertoire was sequenced with immunoSEQ multiplex PCR; TCRdb's copy has only in-frame clones and lacks some. Of about 150,000 clones in the sample, about 85% are singletons; the top ten hold 5.5% to 8.5%. Sequencing was performed on peripheral blood, taken after recovery from COVID-19. These receptors originate from an adult who had recovered from COVID-19.

The chain links TRBV28 to TRBJ2-5; 10 bases align to TRBD2. CDR1 and CDR2 (germline): MDHEN, SYDVKM. This CDR3 is 15 amino acids long. The trim removed 6 bases at V and 5 bases at J, leaving 9 bases unmatched. CDR3 sequence reads: CASSRAGGLGETQYF. For the CDR3, the DNA is TGTGCCAGCAGCCGAGCGGGAGGGCTGGGCGAGACCCAGTACTTC.

The V gene is TRBV3-1 (or the pseudogene TRBV3-2), the J gene TRBJ2-3; 7 nucleotides agree with TRBD1. This CDR3 contains 11 residues. With V trimmed by 6 bases and J by 6 bases, 0 bases remained unmatched. Germline V lookup: CDR1 LGHDT, CDR2 YNNKEL (reference sequence). CDR3 DNA: TGTGCCAGCAGGACAGGGGATACGCAGTATTTT. Translating it yields CASRTGDTQYF.

This chain connects TRBV18 to TRBJ1-1; no clear D. This CDR3 has 12 residues. Trimming cost V 10 bases and J 12 bases, with 21 bases left between them. Germline V gene lookup returns CDR1 KGHSH and CDR2 LQKENI. For the CDR3, the DNA is TGTGCCACCGACACCTCGTTCGGCAAGACTTTCTTT. Translation gives CATDTSFGKTFF. Combining the CDR3 with reference TRBV18 and TRBJ1-1 gives the whole variable domain NAGVMQNPRHLVRRRGQEARLRCSPMKGHSHVYWYRQLPEEGLKFMVYLQKENIIDESGMPKERFSAEFPKEGPSILRIQQVVRGDSAAYFCATDTSFGKTFFGQGTRLTVV.

The CDR3 reads CASSLGDRGYQETQYF. The CDR3 DNA sequence: TGTGCCAGCAGCTTGGGGGACAGGGGGTACCAAGAGACCCAGTACTTC. V and J are TRBV5-4 and TRBJ2-5; TRBD1 agrees at 11 bases. Trimming cost V 0 bases and J 0 bases; bases outside gene matches: 1. CDR1 and CDR2 (germline): SGHNT, YYREEE (reference sequence). The CDR3 extends over 16 amino acids.

The rearrangement links TRBV7-2 to TRBJ2-7; TRBD1 agrees at 7 bases. The junction had 5 bases not matched to a gene; V was cut back by 3 bases and J by 0 bases. The CDR3 sequence is 15 residues long. Germline CDR1 SGHTA, CDR2 FQGNSA. The chain's CDR3 is CASSFPTGRSYEQYF. Here the CDR3 DNA reads TGTGCCAGCAGCTTCCCGACAGGGCGCTCCTACGAGCAGTACTTC.

V gene TRBV10-2 combines with J gene TRBJ2-7, with 8 bases matching TRBD2. V lost 3 bases, J lost 7 bases, and 8 bases stayed unmatched. Germline V gives CDR1 WSHSY, CDR2 SAAADI. The CDR3 sequence is 14 residues long. CDR3 residues: CASSDPAGDDEQYF. Written as DNA, the CDR3 is TGCGCCAGCAGTGATCCAGCGGGAGATGATGAGCAGTACTTC.

The V and J genes are TRBV11-1 and TRBJ2-5, with a weak D call TRBD2 (5 bases). Trimming removed 5 bases at V and 4 bases at J, with 14 bases between. This CDR3 is 14 amino acids long. Germline CDR1 SGHAT, CDR2 FQDESV (reference sequence). DNA of the CDR3: TGTGCCAGCAGCCCGAACGGCGGGCCAGAGACCCAGTACTTC. Its protein is CASSPNGGPETQYF.

This clone was observed a single time. The chain combines TRBV11-2 with TRBJ1-2, with 8 bases that match TRBD1. CDR1 is SGHAT, CDR2 FQNNGV, per germline. The J segment lost 7 bases and the V segment lost 5 bases, leaving 6 bases of the junction unmatched. The CDR3 is 13 amino acids. Written as DNA, the CDR3 is TGTGCCAGCAGCCCCGGACAGGGCGGTGGCTACACCTTC. Amino acid sequence: CASSPGQGGGYTF. Full variable domain (outside the CDR3, taken from reference TRBV11-2 and TRBJ1-2): EAGVAQSPRYKIIEKRQSVAFWCNPISGHATLYWYQQILGQGPKLLIQFQNNGVVDDSQLPKDRFSAERLKGVDSTLKIQPAKLEDSAVYLCASSPGQGGGYTFGSGTRLTVV.

The chain uses TRBV25-1 and TRBJ2-7; D call uncertain. The V and J ends lost 3 bases and 4 bases respectively, with 13 bases between them. This CDR3 is 14 amino acids long. The V gene's germline CDR1 is MGHDK and CDR2 SYGVNS. In nucleotides, the CDR3 is TGTGCCAGCAGTGAGTTCGGCCTGGAGTACGAGCAGTACTTC. This gives the protein CASSEFGLEYEQYF.

This clone was detected once. V and J are TRBV19 and TRBJ1-5; 7 bases agree with TRBD1. CDR1 LNHDA and CDR2 SQIVND come from the germline V gene (reference sequence). Unmatched junction bases numbered 18, after V lost 4 bases and J lost 9 bases. CDR3 length: 17 residues. The CDR3 coding sequence is TGTGCCAGTAGTACGAGACCGGGACAGAGCTTCATGAGGCCCCAGCATTTT. Its protein is CASSTRPGQSFMRPQHF.

The chain has TRBV3-1 (or the pseudogene TRBV3-2) and TRBJ1-2, with 7 bases identical to TRBD1. The junction had 7 bases not matched to a gene; V was cut back by 4 bases and J by 8 bases. From germline, CDR1 is LGHDT and CDR2 YNNKEL (reference sequence). This CDR3 comprises 13 residues. For the CDR3, the DNA is TGTGCCAGCAGCCTTGGACAGGTCTGGGGCTACACCTTC. This codes for CASSLGQVWGYTF.

This chain links TRBV15 with TRBJ2-7; D gene unclear. There are 12 residues in the CDR3. Per the germline V gene, CDR1 is LNHNV and CDR2 is YYDKDF (reference sequence). The ends were cut back, 1 base at V and 4 bases at J, with 5 bases in the middle. CDR3 sequence: CATSRAGYEQYF. The CDR3 region has the DNA TGTGCCACCAGCAGAGCGGGTTACGAGCAGTACTTC.

The rearrangement joins TRBV12-3 or TRBV12-4 to TRBJ1-1; D not resolved. V dropped 3 bases and J dropped 4 bases, with 9 bases sitting between them. The CDR3 is 13 residues long. The CDR3 loop reads CASSLVGPTEAFF. CDR3 bases: TGTGCCAGCAGTTTGGTAGGGCCCACTGAAGCTTTCTTT.

This clone was observed a few times. The V call is TRBV7-3, the J call TRBJ1-1; 7 bases agree with TRBD1. V lost 5 bases and J lost 10; bases outside the gene matches: 19. The CDR3 contains 16 residues. Germline CDR1 SGHTA, CDR2 FQGTGA. The CDR3 nucleotides read TGTGCCAGCAGCACCCTGACCGGGACAGCGTCCGCCGGAGCTTTCTTT. The encoded protein is CASSTLTGTASAGAFF.

This clone was detected only once. CDR3 nucleotide sequence: TGCGCCAGCAGCTTGGGAGGGGACTACGAGCAGTACTTC. Encoded protein: CASSLGGDYEQYF. The chain couples TRBV5-1 to TRBJ2-7; D possibly uses TRBD1 or TRBD2 (5 bases each). The CDR3 covers 13 residues. V was cut by 0 bases and J by 3 bases, with 7 bases left in between. CDR1 is SGHRS and CDR2 is YFSETQ in the germline V gene.

The rearrangement links TRBV3-1 (or the pseudogene TRBV3-2) to TRBJ2-1; TRBD2 aligns across 11 bases. The CDR3 contains 17 residues. The ends lost 3 bases at V and 0 bases at J; junction bases unmatched: 4. Germline loops: CDR1 LGHDT, CDR2 YNNKEL (reference sequence). In nucleotides, the CDR3 is TGTGCCAGCAGCCAGCTTAGCGGGAGGGCCTCCTACAATGAGCAGTTCTTC. It encodes CASSQLSGRASYNEQFF.

This sequence joins TRBV27 and TRBJ1-6; D not resolved. This CDR3 region has 14 residues. Germline CDR1 and CDR2: MNHEY and SMNVEV (reference sequence). Trimming pared 4 bases from V and 8 bases from J, leaving 12 bases between. The CDR3 protein is CASSSQIFYSPLHF. The CDR3 DNA reads TGTGCCAGCAGTTCCCAGATATTCTATTCACCCCTCCACTTT.

The rearrangement joins TRBV6-5 to TRBJ1-1; tentatively, D is TRBD1 (6 bases). V lost 7 bases and J 4 bases, leaving 13 bases between the germline ends. Germline V gene sequence: CDR1 MNHEY, CDR2 SVGAGI. The CDR3 length is 13 residues. CDR3 protein: CASIKGGATEAFF. The CDR3, as DNA: TGTGCCAGCATAAAGGGGGGGGCCACTGAAGCTTTCTTT.

This chain joins TRBV5-6 and TRBJ1-2; TRBD1 aligns across 8 bases. CDR1 is SGHDT and CDR2 is YYEEEE in the germline V gene. The length of the CDR3 is 17 residues. After removal of 0 bases from V and 0 bases from J, the junction contained 7 bases not matched to a gene. The chain's CDR3 is CASSLGTGQSTNYGYTF. As DNA, the CDR3 is TGTGCCAGCAGCTTGGGGACAGGGCAAAGCACTAACTATGGCTACACCTTC.

J is TRBJ2-5 and V is TRBV2, with a weak D call TRBD2 (6 bases). Trimming cost V 6 bases and J 5 bases, with 13 bases left between them. CDR1 is SNHLY, CDR2 FYNNEI, per germline. This CDR3 has 13 amino acids. Here the CDR3 reads CASSNGLAETQYF. The CDR3 DNA sequence: TGTGCCAGCAGCAACGGGCTAGCGGAGACCCAGTACTTC.

This rearrangement joins TRBV10-3 to TRBJ1-5; D remains ambiguous. This CDR3 region has 14 residues. Germline V CDR1 and CDR2: ENHRY, SYGVKD. Trimming removed 0 bases from V and 4 bases from J, with 7 bases in between. The CDR3 DNA reads TGTGCCATCAGTGAGTCGGCGGGGAATCAGCCCCAGCATTTT. Translated: CAISESAGNQPQHF.

This clone occurred once. The chain has TRBV28 and TRBJ2-2, with 9 bases lining up with TRBD2. The CDR3 has 14 residues. Germline CDR1 reads MDHEN; CDR2 reads SYDVKM. Losses at the gene ends were 10 bases for V and 4 bases for J; bases not matched to a gene: 7. CDR3 region: CATSGGPGTGELFF. The CDR3 nucleotides read TGTGCCACAAGCGGGGGGCCTGGCACCGGGGAGCTGTTTTTT.

Worth noting for this clone: Compared with germline, one end of the junction differs, possibly owing to a read error. This chain uses TRBV18 with TRBJ1-1, with TRBD1 as a possible D gene (6 bases). The CDR3 sequence is 13 residues long. Germline values: CDR1 KGHSH, CDR2 LQKENI. CDR3 region: CASSPGGWTEAFF. In DNA form, the CDR3 reads TGTGCCAGTTCACCTGGGGGCTGGACTGAAGCTTTCTTT.

This chain links TRBV29-1 with TRBJ2-5; TRBD1 might be the D (5 bases). V was pared by 8 bases and J by 1 base, with 14 bases between. Germline V gene lookup returns CDR1 SQVTM and CDR2 ANQGSEA. This CDR3 contains 13 residues. This CDR3 is CSTSGITQETQYF. CDR3 bases: TGCAGCACCTCAGGGATTACCCAAGAGACCCAGTACTTC.

The table lists this clone with a count of one. This CDR3 is also generated by other DNA sequences in the sample. This chain uses TRBV6-5 with TRBJ2-4; TRBD2 is a possible D gene (5 bases). The CDR3 is made up of 13 amino acids. Germline CDR1 MNHEY, CDR2 SVGAGI. The V gene lost 0 bases and the J gene lost 5 bases, with 5 bases spanning the gap. In DNA, the CDR3 is TGTGCCAGCAGTTACTCGGGAGAAAACATTCAGTACTTC. Translation gives CASSYSGENIQYF.